This T cell receptor beta chain comes out of a study of identical twins. TCRdb re-analysed the 5' RACE reads in MiXCR, keeping a single row per CDR3 protein. The data hold some 270,000 distinct CDR3 sequences, with around 8% observed a single time. As for this clonotype: Its antigen is not identified.

The study's findings and limits: Carriage of fewer insertions was seen in abundant cord blood beta clonotypes, whereas memory repertoires showed none. Zero-insertion results could be subject to partial confounding by invariant MAIT and iNKT cells. For out-of-frame alpha sequences shared by twins, low generation probability was in excess.

CDR1 is SQVTM and CDR2 is ANQGSEA in the germline V gene. The CDR3 has 12 residues. J gave up 3 bases and V 5 bases, and 3 bases lay outside the gene matches. These same data were also listed under a study on yellow fever vaccine responses in identical twins. That work contributes: As reported, the vaccine T cell response of twins seemed partly convergent and partly personalized.

The source of this sequence is a woman younger than 30 in good health. Input material: CD8+ T cells sorted from blood. The chain couples TRBV29-1 to TRBJ2-7, with 8 nucleotides matching TRBD2. The CDR3 nucleotides read TGCAGCGTTCAGGGACTAGGCTACGAGCAGTACTTC. Translated, it gives CSVQGLGYEQYF.